The 2 T cell receptor beta chains listed next were all sequenced from one sample in a study of OX40 agonist ivuxolimab in advanced cancers. Profiling relied on immunoSEQ multiplex PCR, and the TCRdb table lists in-frame clones only, not all of them. Among 35,000 or so clones listed, around 77% were seen once. The sample consisted of CD4+ or CD8+ T cells sorted from blood, taken in a trial of the OX40 agonist ivuxolimab. The receptors originated from an adult with an advanced solid tumor such as melanoma, head and neck, liver or kidney cancer.

The chain recombines TRBV28 with TRBJ2-1; 13 bases align to TRBD2. Germline V gene lookup returns CDR1 MDHEN and CDR2 SYDVKM. The CDR3 is 17 amino acids. Unmatched junction bases numbered 9, after V lost 6 bases and J lost 4 bases. The CDR3 loop is CASSLGETSGRYNEQFF. CDR3 coding DNA: TGTGCCAGCAGCTTGGGGGAGACTAGCGGGAGGTACAATGAGCAGTTCTTC.

The V and J genes are TRBV29-1 and TRBJ2-1; the match to TRBD2 covers 10 bases. The CDR3 is 15 residues long. The germline CDR1 and CDR2 sequences are SQVTM and ANQGSEA. J gave up 8 bases and V 6 bases, and 13 bases lay outside the gene matches. The CDR3 reads CSVETPLAGEYEQFF. CDR3 DNA: TGCAGCGTGGAAACACCCCTAGCGGGAGAGTATGAGCAGTTCTTC.